This T cell receptor (beta chain) was documented in a study of blood T cell repertoires in COVID-19. Overall study context: From T cells, B-cell-depleted T cells, or PBMCs came the material, which was cDNA or gDNA.

Authors' data handling: How many nucleated cells were present was estimated from reference gene primer amplification. The assay was immunoSEQ multiplex PCR, and TCRdb's table has in-frame clones only and misses some. V, J and clone size are those of that table, while D and trimming were read from the DNA. The data contain about 150,000 clones, 80% to 90% of them seen just once; the ten biggest clones take up roughly 13%. Enrolled during active infection, Seattle patients were then followed longitudinally. The TCR was taken from a man younger than 30 with COVID-19, enrolled during active disease. The sequenced sample consisted of peripheral blood.

CDR3: CASSNRGDIQYF. The CDR3 nucleotides are TGTGCCAGCAGCAACAGGGGCGACATTCAGTACTTC. The chain is built from TRBV11-2 and TRBJ2-4, with 7 bases fitting TRBD1. With 5 bases clipped from V and 8 bases from J, the junction kept 3 bases outside the gene matches. Germline CDR1 SGHAT, CDR2 FQNNGV. CDR3 size: 12 residues.